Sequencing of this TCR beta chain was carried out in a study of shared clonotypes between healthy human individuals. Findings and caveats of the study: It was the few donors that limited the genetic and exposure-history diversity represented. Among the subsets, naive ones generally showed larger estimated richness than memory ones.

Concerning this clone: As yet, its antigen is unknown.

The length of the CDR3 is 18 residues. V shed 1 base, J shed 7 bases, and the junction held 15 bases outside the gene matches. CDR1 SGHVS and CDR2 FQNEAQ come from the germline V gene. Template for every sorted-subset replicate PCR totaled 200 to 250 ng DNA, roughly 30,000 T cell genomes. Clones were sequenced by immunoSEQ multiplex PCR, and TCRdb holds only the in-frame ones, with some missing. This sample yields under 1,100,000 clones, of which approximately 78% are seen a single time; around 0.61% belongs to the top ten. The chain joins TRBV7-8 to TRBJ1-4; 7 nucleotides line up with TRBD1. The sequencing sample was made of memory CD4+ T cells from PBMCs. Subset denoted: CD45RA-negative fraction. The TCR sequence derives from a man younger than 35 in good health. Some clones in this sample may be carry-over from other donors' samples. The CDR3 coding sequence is TGTGCCAGCAGCTTAGGTATTAGGGACAGTCATGCAAGTGAAAAACTGTTTTTT. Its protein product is CASSLGIRDSHASEKLFF.